Below are 17 T cell receptor beta chains sequenced from a single sample in a study of shared clonotypes between healthy human individuals. Sequencing was performed with immunoSEQ multiplex PCR; in TCRdb, only in-frame clones are kept and a portion is missing. Here the sample spans 2 million to 3 million clones, over 85% being singletons. Sequenced: naive CD4+ T cells from PBMCs. Subset indicated: CD45RA+ positively selected. The receptor set was obtained from a man younger than 35 in good health. Some clones in this sample may be carry-over from other donors' samples.

The chain carries TRBV5-4 and TRBJ2-7, with a weak D call TRBD2 (6 bases). Germline lookup yields CDR1 SGHNT and CDR2 YYREEE (reference sequence). The CDR3 is 15 amino acids. Trimming shortened V by 3 bases and J by 0 bases, and 13 bases separated the two germline ends. CDR3 nucleotide sequence: TGTGCCAGCAGCTATGGGACTGGAAGCTCCTACGAGCAGTACTTC. This sequence encodes CASSYGTGSSYEQYF.

V gene TRBV18 combines with J gene TRBJ2-7, with D possibly being TRBD2 (8 bases). CDR1 and CDR2 (germline): KGHSH, LQKENI. Trimming removed 6 bases from V and 4 bases from J, with 19 bases in between. The CDR3 loop spans 15 amino acids. This CDR3 is CASSRQGTGGYEQYF. The CDR3 DNA reads TGTGCCAGCTCGCGACAGGGCACGGGAGGGTACGAGCAGTACTTC.

The rearrangement uses TRBV7-6 and TRBJ2-7; 7 bases are a match to TRBD1. The CDR3 contains 15 residues. V lost 5 bases and J lost 2; bases outside the gene matches: 9. Germline CDR1 SGHVS, CDR2 FNYEAQ. Here the CDR3 reads CASSLEGAGPYEQYF. The DNA for the CDR3 is TGTGCCAGCAGCCTCGAGGGGGCAGGGCCCTACGAGCAGTACTTC.

The chain joins TRBV29-1 to TRBJ1-1, with a weak D call TRBD1 (6 bases). CDR3 length: 13 amino acids. The V end lost 8 bases, the J end lost 1 base, and 14 bases lay between the germline ends. The V gene's germline CDR1 is SQVTM and CDR2 ANQGSEA. CDR3 loop: CSIEQGRNTEAFF. The CDR3 DNA is TGCAGCATCGAGCAGGGGCGGAACACTGAAGCTTTCTTT.

The chain is built from TRBV5-1 and TRBJ2-3, with D possibly matching TRBD2 (6 bases). Germline V CDR1 and CDR2: SGHRS, YFSETQ. V lost 7 bases to trimming and J lost 5 bases, with 26 bases between them. CDR3 size: 17 residues. This CDR3 is CASYPMPPGVDLDTQYF. As DNA, the CDR3 is TGCGCCAGCTACCCTATGCCCCCGGGAGTGGACCTAGATACGCAGTATTTT.

The chain carries TRBV28 and TRBJ1-5; D remains ambiguous. CDR1 and CDR2 (germline): MDHEN, SYDVKM. Trimming left V 6 bases short and J 10 bases short, with 13 bases between. The CDR3 covers 12 residues. The DNA for the CDR3 is TGTGCCAGCAGGGCCCAGGTGAGTCCCCAGCATTTT. As protein: CASRAQVSPQHF. Filled out from reference TRBV28 and TRBJ1-5, the complete variable domain reads DVKVTQSSRYLVKRTGEKVFLECVQDMDHENMFWYRQDPGLGLRLIYFSYDVKMKEKGDIPEGYSVSREKKERFSLILESASTNQTSMYLCASRAQVSPQHFGDGTRLSIL.

This clone was recorded only once. The chain carries TRBV10-3 and TRBJ2-7, with TRBD1 identical over 9 bases. CDR1 and CDR2 from the germline V gene are ENHRY and SYGVKD. The CDR3 runs to 16 residues. After removal of 5 bases from V and 2 bases from J, the junction contained 10 bases not matched to a gene. CDR3 loop: CAISFGTGLAPYEQYF. DNA of the CDR3: TGTGCCATCAGTTTCGGGACAGGGTTGGCCCCCTACGAGCAGTACTTC.

The chain is built from TRBV7-2 and TRBJ2-1; D is perhaps TRBD1 or TRBD2 (5 bases each). Germline loops: CDR1 SGHTA, CDR2 FQGNSA. The germline V and J ends were trimmed by 5 bases and 5 bases, with 13 bases remaining between them. The CDR3 is made up of 14 amino acids. CDR3 loop: CASSPLGADNEQFF. CDR3 coding DNA: TGTGCCAGCAGCCCACTCGGGGCTGACAATGAGCAGTTCTTC.

V usage is TRBV2 and J usage is TRBJ1-3; D not certain. The germline V and J ends were trimmed by 4 bases and 0 bases, with 13 bases remaining between them. This CDR3 is built from 16 residues. The germline V gene encodes CDR1 SNHLY and CDR2 FYNNEI. CDR3 region: CASSVVGPHSGNTIYF. In DNA, the CDR3 is TGTGCCAGCAGTGTCGTCGGACCCCACTCTGGAAACACCATATATTTT.

This sequence joins TRBV5-4 and TRBJ1-1, with D maybe TRBD1 (5 bases). Germline V gene data show CDR1 as SGHNT and CDR2 as YYREEE (reference sequence). V lost 4 bases, J lost 4 bases, and 14 bases lay in between. The length of the CDR3 is 14 residues. The CDR3 bases are TGTGCCAGCAGCCCCCGGGGGGGTGGCACTGAAGCTTTCTTT. This sequence encodes CASSPRGGGTEAFF.

The rearrangement joins TRBV5-1 to TRBJ2-5; 7 bases are shared with TRBD2. CDR1 SGHRS and CDR2 YFSETQ come from the germline V gene. This CDR3 region has 15 residues. The junction had 6 bases not matched to a gene; V was cut back by 0 bases and J by 4 bases. The DNA for the CDR3 is TGCGCCAGCAGCTTGGCTGGGCGGGAGTTAGAGACCCAGTACTTC. Its translation: CASSLAGRELETQYF.

V gene TRBV7-8 combines with J gene TRBJ2-7; the D gene is possibly TRBD1 (5 bases). Germline assignment: CDR1 SGHVS and CDR2 FQNEAQ. This CDR3 spans 16 amino acids. V was clipped by 0 bases and J by 3 bases, with 15 bases between them. CDR3 coding DNA: TGTGCCAGCAGCTTAGCAGGGGCGCAGGGTATCTACGAGCAGTACTTC. It translates to CASSLAGAQGIYEQYF.

A word on this clone: Other DNA sequences in the same sample also yield this CDR3. The chain has TRBV9 and TRBJ2-2, with D uncertain. This CDR3 has 15 residues. V shed 0 bases and J shed 0 bases, with 6 bases lying between them. The germline V gene has CDR1 SGDLS and CDR2 YYNGEE. This CDR3 reads CASSVAGSNTGELFF. CDR3 DNA: TGTGCCAGCAGCGTAGCCGGCTCGAACACCGGGGAGCTGTTTTTT.

This chain links TRBV5-1 with TRBJ1-1; 8 bases map to TRBD1. The J segment lost 4 bases and the V segment lost 4 bases, leaving 6 bases of the junction unmatched. CDR3 length: 14 residues. CDR1 SGHRS and CDR2 YFSETQ come from the germline V gene. The CDR3 DNA follows: TGCGCCAGCAGCGAAAACAGGGGGAGCACTGAAGCTTTCTTT. As protein: CASSENRGSTEAFF.

The chain carries TRBV28 and TRBJ2-1; weak D call: TRBD2 (5 bases). Germline CDR1 MDHEN, CDR2 SYDVKM. Trimming took 2 bases from V and 0 from J, leaving 8 bases between them. The CDR3 loop spans 15 amino acids. DNA of the CDR3: TGTGCCAGCAGTTTAGTCGGGGTCTCCTACAATGAGCAGTTCTTC. Translation gives CASSLVGVSYNEQFF.

J is TRBJ2-3 and V is TRBV10-3; TRBD1 matches 7 bases. V lost 6 bases and J lost 0; bases outside the gene matches: 9. The length of the CDR3 is 16 residues. Germline values: CDR1 ENHRY, CDR2 SYGVKD. CDR3 amino acids: CAIRNPQGSSTDTQYF. The CDR3 region has the DNA TGTGCCATCAGAAATCCACAGGGGTCTAGCACAGATACGCAGTATTTT.

The rearrangement links TRBV19 to TRBJ1-4; the D is unclear. V was clipped by 3 bases and J by 8 bases, with 16 bases between them. CDR1 and CDR2 (germline): LNHDA, SQIVND (reference sequence). This CDR3 has 15 residues. The CDR3 reads CASSIQWSTQEKLFF. In DNA, the CDR3 is TGTGCCAGTAGTATCCAATGGTCGACGCAGGAAAAACTGTTTTTT.